The T cell receptor beta chain described here comes from a study of T cells in Graves' hyperthyroidism and ophthalmopathy (dated by TCRdb to about 2019). Regarding the study in general: Peripheral blood samples were taken at initial diagnosis, before any treatment was given. After blood sampling, hyperthyroidism patients were treated with methimazole at a starting dose of 30 mg daily, and ophthalmopathy patients were treated with high-dose intravenous methylprednisolone. A discovery cohort of roughly 100 patients, approximately 45 with Graves' ophthalmopathy and more than 55 with stable Graves' hyperthyroidism, was used to find distinguishing TCR V-J signatures. Whether ophthalmopathy could be predicted prospectively was tested in an independent validation cohort made up of 18 to 20 hyperthyroidism patients plus 17 patients who later progressed to ophthalmopathy. In roughly six Graves' hyperthyroidism patients, the study also compared T-cell repertoires from thyroid tissue with T-cell repertoires from blood. The roughly 100 discovery patients were randomly divided into training and test sets at a 7:3 ratio. TCR Vbeta CDR3 sequencing of 120 to 150 peripheral blood samples (around 45 ophthalmopathy, about 75 hyperthyroidism and roughly 17 progressor patients) is reported in the paper.

This clonotype was seen at least ten times. Its binding antigen is unknown. No base qualities exist here, and no much larger clone lies one base off it. The paper's findings and limits, for the study overall: A 13 V-J signature model separated ophthalmopathy from stable hyperthyroidism, with around 90% sensitivity and just under 84% specificity in cross-validation and 80%/75% in testing. In validation, progression to ophthalmopathy was predicted by the model with 55% to 71% sensitivity and about 72% specificity, a median of roughly 6 months before onset. Most expanded thyroid clonotypes (frequency above 0.001) were also found in blood, which suggests that blood repertoires may mirror thyroid immune responses. Sample size was not statistically predetermined, and investigators were not blinded to group allocation.

The hyperthyroidism patients were between 18 and 65 years old and newly diagnosed, with a disease duration of less than 2 months. The study excluded patients with uncontrolled infections, other autoimmune diseases, pregnancy or lactation. Diagnoses were based on clinical symptoms, serum thyroxine and TRAb, thyroid ultrasound and orbital computed tomography. Blood from progressor patients was drawn when they were first diagnosed with hyperthyroidism, before any ophthalmopathy symptoms appeared. Ficoll-Paque density gradient centrifugation was used to isolate PBMCs from approximately 10 ml of fresh peripheral blood. Progressor patients were initially diagnosed with Graves' hyperthyroidism and developed ophthalmopathy during follow-up. Trizol reagent was used to extract total RNA, and RNA quality was then checked on an Agilent 2100 Bioanalyzer. Amplification of TCR beta CDR3 regions was carried out from RNA transcripts. The first round of RT-PCR for the TCR CDR3 was performed with the HTBI primer set and the Qiagen OneStep RT-PCR kit. A second multiplex PCR round built the libraries, followed by size selection and purification. The libraries were sequenced on an Illumina HiSeq2000 using paired-end 100 bp reads. For the original study's pipeline: SOAPnuke was used to process the raw data, removing reads that contained adapters or uncalled bases, had a mean Phred below 15, or lacked an exact match to the constant primer or identifier. High-quality paired reads were merged using COPE v1.2.5, and each unique nucleotide sequence was defined as a clonotype. MiTCR v1.1 was used to align clonotypes to the IMGT TRBV, TRBD and TRBJ reference segments. The analysis included only V-J combinations with a frequency above 0.0001, which together covered 99.2% of the repertoires. A TCS score was defined as the ratio of F50 (clonal expansion) to E x V (chaos), with BLOSUM62-based TCRdist applied between CDR3 peptides within each V-J. Welch's t-statistics and random forest reduced around 550 V-J features to roughly 13, which were used in a naive Bayes classifier (R e1071). TCRdb handled the public reads itself, with Q25 trimming in fastp and clone calling in MiXCR, and kept productive beta chains. Rows are unified per CDR3 protein, each entry keeping the most common DNA and genes. The V and J calls reflect TCRdb's pipeline rather than the authors' work. This sample comprises around 250,000 distinct CDR3 sequences, approximately 14% of them detected only once. About an eighth of the sample goes to the ten largest clones.

Sequencing was carried out using blood. The sequence was collected from a woman between 35 and 50 years old with Graves' hyperthyroidism that later progressed to Graves' ophthalmopathy.

The CDR3 region has the sequence CAWSTETQYF. The DNA is as follows: TGTGCCTGGAGTACGGAGACCCAGTACTTC. The rearranged segments are TRBV30 and TRBJ2-5; no D segment can be confidently identified. Looking up the germline V gene (reference sequence) yields CDR1 GTSNPN and CDR2 SVGIG. The CDR3, from cysteine to phenylalanine, totals 10 residues. Only the CDR3 region is kept as DNA, spanning 30 bases read in frame from base 1. At the junction V is shortened by 2 bases and J by 5 bases, with 3 bases in between.